The rows below give T cell receptor beta chains drawn from one sample of a study of CD4 and CD8 cells across lung adenocarcinoma regions. TCRdb re-called the PCR reads through MiXCR, storing one row per CDR3 protein. Of 20,000 to 25,000 distinct CDR3 sequences in the sample, 45% to 60% were seen once. Material for sequencing was CD4+ T cells from the center of a lung tumor. All receptors derive from a male donor with lung adenocarcinoma. The CD4 and CD8 labels of this study may be unreliable. Both conserved end residues are part of each CDR3. The D gene is left open where the match is weak. The size field is filled for only some rows; it gives once, few, many or a size class.

>TRBV6-5|.|TRBJ2-2|.
TGTGCCCGCAGACTCCAGTCCGGAAGTCCAGGGGAGCAGTTTTTT
CARRLQSGSPGEQFF
>TRBV27|.|TRBJ2-3|once
TGTGCCAGCAGTCCTGGCCGAGTAGCGTCTGGGAAAGATATTCAGTATTTC
CASSPGRVASGKDIQYF
>TRBV12-3/TRBV12-4|.|TRBJ2-3|once
TGCCCCGGCCGCCAGGCTGTGGGCGCAGATACGCAGTTCTTT
CPGRQAVGADTQFF
>TRBV7-2|.|TRBJ2-2|.
TGTGCCAGCAGGACAGTCGGGGGCACCGGGGAGCTGTTTTTT
CASRTVGGTGELFF
>TRBV6-4|.|TRBJ1-5|few
TGTGCCAGCAGTGACTCAGGAGTACGTGTCCGCTTCAATCAGCCCCAGCATTTT
CASSDSGVRVRFNQPQHF
>TRBV20-1|TRBD2|TRBJ2-3|.
TGCAGTGCCAAGGGACTAGCGGGACGCACAGATACGCAGTATTTT
CSAKGLAGRTDTQYF
>TRBV15|.|TRBJ2-3|.
TGTGCCACCAGCTCCCGCAATGTCGTTACGCAGTATTTT
CATSSRNVVTQYF
>TRBV6-1|TRBD2|TRBJ2-1|medium-sized
TGTGCCAGCAGGAGGGACTACTACAATGAGCAGTTCTTC
CASRRDYYNEQFF
>TRBV25-1|.|TRBJ2-5|.
TGTGCCAGCAGTAAAACAGGCACACATACGCAGTACTTC
CASSKTGTHTQYF
>TRBV27|.|TRBJ2-3|.
TGTGCCTCTAAGGGGTGGGGAGACACAAATACGCAGTATTTT
CASKGWGDTNTQYF
>TRBV27|.|TRBJ2-3|.
TGTGCGGGTAACGGGTGCGGAGACCAAGATACGCAGTACTTT
CAGNGCGDQDTQYF
>TRBV5-1|TRBD2|TRBJ2-3|.
TGCGCCAGCAGCTTGGCGCTAAGCGGGAGCATAGATACGCAGTATTTT
CASSLALSGSIDTQYF
>TRBV10-3|TRBD2|TRBJ2-2|.
TGTGCCATCAGTGGATCACCGGGACTAGCGGGAATCGGGGAGCTGTTTTTT
CAISGSPGLAGIGELFF
>TRBV7-6|.|TRBJ2-2|many
TGTGCCAGCCGGTACGGGGGCAGAGCCGGGGAGCTGTTTTTT
CASRYGGRAGELFF
>TRBV5-1|.|TRBJ1-1|.
TGCGCCAGCAGCTTGAACCCGGGGAACACTGAAGCTTTCTTT
CASSLNPGNTEAFF
>TRBV20-1|.|TRBJ1-1|few
TGCAGTGCGAAACCTTCTTTGAACACTGAAGCTTTCTTT
CSAKPSLNTEAFF